This entry concerns a single TCR beta chain. The target antigen is unknown. The data derive from a study of chemoradiotherapy in HPV16-positive cancers. Turning to the study itself: Two HPV16-positive patients' cells yielded candidate HPV-specific clones and common motifs.

Assay used: immunoSEQ multiplex PCR; TCRdb lists only in-frame clones, some missing. The data show over a thousand clones, about two thirds seen once. Whole-study results and caveats: Better recurrence-free survival went with HPV-responsive T-cell expansion in HPV16-positive patients. Non-HPV-specific T cells did not expand in tumors during treatment, whereas candidate HPV-specific clones and E7-related motifs did.

The CDR3 is 14 amino acids. Germline V CDR1 and CDR2: ENHRY, SYGVKD. V lost 10 bases, J lost 1 base, and 9 bases stayed unmatched. This clonotype originated in a human donor with HPV-associated anogenital cancer. The source was tumor tissue, collected from a patient who underwent chemoradiotherapy. This chain joins TRBV10-3 and TRBJ1-1; TRBD1 agrees at 7 bases. CDR3 sequence (DNA): TGTGCCAGCCGACAGGGTATGGAGAACACTGAAGCTTTCTTT. Translated, it gives CASRQGMENTEAFF.